A selection of T cell receptor beta chains follows, all from one sample in a study of CD8+ T cells in alopecia areata. Clones were read by immunoSEQ multiplex PCR, and TCRdb kept only the in-frame ones, dropping some. The data show 60,000 to 85,000 clones, with 60% to 70% seen just once and 23% held by the top ten. This material consisted of CD8+ T cells sorted from blood, taken at week 24, from a patient treated with tofacitinib. These receptor sequences come from a human donor with alopecia areata. Each CDR3 is given with its conserved first and last residue. D genes are given only for firm matches. The listing skips clone size in some rows; elsewhere it reads once, few, many or a size class.

d_gene: -; v_gene: TRBV27; abundance: once; j_gene: TRBJ1-1; CDR3nt: TGTGCCAGCAGTCTTCAACGGGGGATATACACTGAAGCTTTCTTT; CDR3aa: CASSLQRGIYTEAFF
d_gene: -; v_gene: TRBV4-3; abundance: -; j_gene: TRBJ2-2; CDR3nt: TGCGCCAGCAGCCAAGACGAGGGGTTCGACGGGGAGCTGTTTTTT; CDR3aa: CASSQDEGFDGELFF
d_gene: -; v_gene: TRBV19; abundance: -; j_gene: TRBJ1-5; CDR3nt: TGTGCCAGTAGTTTATTAGGACGGTGGGGGATTCAGCCCCAGCATTTT; CDR3aa: CASSLLGRWGIQPQHF
d_gene: TRBD1; v_gene: TRBV5-1; abundance: few; j_gene: TRBJ2-1; CDR3nt: TGCGCCAGCAGCTTGGCCCGGGACAGGGGGCTTGGCAATGAGCAGTTCTTC; CDR3aa: CASSLARDRGLGNEQFF
d_gene: -; v_gene: TRBV19; abundance: -; j_gene: TRBJ2-7; CDR3nt: TGTGCCAGTGCAGGGGCCTGGGGGTACGAGCAGTACTTC; CDR3aa: CASAGAWGYEQYF
d_gene: -; v_gene: TRBV25-1; abundance: -; j_gene: TRBJ1-3; CDR3nt: TGTGCCAGCAGTGAAGCAAAGGGAGGGGTTGGAAACACCATATATTTT; CDR3aa: CASSEAKGGVGNTIYF
d_gene: TRBD1; v_gene: TRBV4-3; abundance: -; j_gene: TRBJ1-5; CDR3nt: TGCGCCAGCAGCCAAGATGCCGGGACAGGCCGGCCCCAGCATTTT; CDR3aa: CASSQDAGTGRPQHF
d_gene: -; v_gene: TRBV6-1; abundance: -; j_gene: TRBJ2-3; CDR3nt: TGTGCCAGCAGGGACAGACAGACCACAGATACGCAGTATTTT; CDR3aa: CASRDRQTTDTQYF
d_gene: -; v_gene: TRBV29-1; abundance: -; j_gene: TRBJ1-4; CDR3nt: TGCAGCGTTGAAGACTCCGGGTACACTAATGAAAAACTGTTTTTT; CDR3aa: CSVEDSGYTNEKLFF
d_gene: -; v_gene: TRBV21-1; abundance: few; j_gene: TRBJ2-7; CDR3nt: TGTGCCAGCAGCACTAGCGGGGCTTACGAGCAGTACTTC; CDR3aa: CASSTSGAYEQYF
d_gene: -; v_gene: TRBV29-1; abundance: -; j_gene: TRBJ1-1; CDR3nt: TGCAGCGTCGCGGCCGGGCGCACTGAAGCTTTCTTT; CDR3aa: CSVAAGRTEAFF
d_gene: -; v_gene: TRBV5-4; abundance: -; j_gene: TRBJ2-7; CDR3nt: TGTGCCAGCAGCCCACTACAGAGCTCCTACGAGCAGTACTTC; CDR3aa: CASSPLQSSYEQYF
d_gene: -; v_gene: TRBV6-6; abundance: -; j_gene: TRBJ2-7; CDR3nt: TGTGCCAGCAGTTACCACGGGGCTGCTGCTTTGTACGAGCAGTACTTC; CDR3aa: CASSYHGAAALYEQYF
d_gene: -; v_gene: TRBV29-1; abundance: -; j_gene: TRBJ2-5; CDR3nt: TGCAGCGTTGAAGATCAAGCTTGGGGGACCCAGTACTTC; CDR3aa: CSVEDQAWGTQYF
d_gene: -; v_gene: TRBV6-6; abundance: -; j_gene: TRBJ1-1; CDR3nt: TGTGCCAGCATTGGCAGGGCGAACACTGAAGCTTTCTTT; CDR3aa: CASIGRANTEAFF
d_gene: -; v_gene: TRBV28; abundance: -; j_gene: TRBJ2-3; CDR3nt: TGTGCCAGCAGCCGCCGAGAGTCTCCAGATACGCAGTATTTT; CDR3aa: CASSRRESPDTQYF
d_gene: -; v_gene: TRBV9; abundance: -; j_gene: TRBJ2-3; CDR3nt: TGTGCCAGCAGCACCGGGCCGAATACGCAGTATTTT; CDR3aa: CASSTGPNTQYF
d_gene: -; v_gene: TRBV29-1; abundance: once; j_gene: TRBJ2-5; CDR3nt: TGCAGCTGCAGGCGGGACGAGACCCAGTACTTC; CDR3aa: CSCRRDETQYF
d_gene: -; v_gene: TRBV29-1; abundance: -; j_gene: TRBJ1-2; CDR3nt: TGCAGCGTTGACGGGGGAATATGGGGCTACACCTTC; CDR3aa: CSVDGGIWGYTF
d_gene: TRBD2; v_gene: TRBV4-1; abundance: few; j_gene: TRBJ2-1; CDR3nt: TGCGCCAGCAGCCAAGGAGTTGGGACTAGCGGAAGATACAATGAGCAGTTCTTC; CDR3aa: CASSQGVGTSGRYNEQFF
d_gene: -; v_gene: TRBV5-6; abundance: -; j_gene: TRBJ1-5; CDR3nt: TGTGCCAGCAGCTTGGGCAGTTATTTGAGCAATCAGCCCCAGCATTTT; CDR3aa: CASSLGSYLSNQPQHF
d_gene: -; v_gene: TRBV14; abundance: -; j_gene: TRBJ2-7; CDR3nt: TGTGCCAGCAGCCAAGAGGTGGGATCTGAGCAGTACTTC; CDR3aa: CASSQEVGSEQYF
d_gene: -; v_gene: TRBV14; abundance: -; j_gene: TRBJ2-5; CDR3nt: TGTGCCAGCGGCGGGACGGACCAAGAGACCCAGTACTTC; CDR3aa: CASGGTDQETQYF
d_gene: -; v_gene: TRBV15; abundance: -; j_gene: TRBJ2-1; CDR3nt: TGTGCCACCAGCGGACCCGCGATGGGGCAGTTCTTC; CDR3aa: CATSGPAMGQFF
d_gene: -; v_gene: TRBV9; abundance: few; j_gene: TRBJ2-1; CDR3nt: TGTGCCAGCAGCGGAAATCGCAATGAGCAGTTCTTC; CDR3aa: CASSGNRNEQFF
d_gene: -; v_gene: TRBV4-1; abundance: -; j_gene: TRBJ2-1; CDR3nt: TGCGCCAGCAGCCAAGATCCGGGTGGGGATGAGCAGTTCTTC; CDR3aa: CASSQDPGGDEQFF
d_gene: -; v_gene: TRBV19; abundance: few; j_gene: TRBJ1-1; CDR3nt: TGTGCCAGTAACGGACAGAACACTGAAGCTTTCTTT; CDR3aa: CASNGQNTEAFF
d_gene: -; v_gene: TRBV27; abundance: -; j_gene: TRBJ1-2; CDR3nt: TGTGCCAGCAGTCCACGGAAGGGAATACGCGGCTACACCTTC; CDR3aa: CASSPRKGIRGYTF
d_gene: TRBD1; v_gene: TRBV29-1; abundance: few; j_gene: TRBJ1-2; CDR3nt: TGCAGCGTTGAACATGGGACAGTGTATGGCTACACCTTC; CDR3aa: CSVEHGTVYGYTF
d_gene: -; v_gene: TRBV10-3; abundance: -; j_gene: TRBJ2-7; CDR3nt: TGTGCCATCAGCCCGGGACCCCCGTGGTACGAGCAGTACTTC; CDR3aa: CAISPGPPWYEQYF
d_gene: -; v_gene: TRBV7-9; abundance: -; j_gene: TRBJ1-2; CDR3nt: TGTGCCAGCAGCTTGACAGCAAACTATGGCTACACCTTC; CDR3aa: CASSLTANYGYTF
d_gene: -; v_gene: TRBV27; abundance: once; j_gene: TRBJ2-7; CDR3nt: TGTGCCAGCAGTCCCGGGACGGCTCCACCCGTCGGGCAGTACTTC; CDR3aa: CASSPGTAPPVGQYF
d_gene: TRBD1; v_gene: TRBV7-9; abundance: -; j_gene: TRBJ2-3; CDR3nt: TGTGCCAGCAGCTCGACAGGGAGTAGAAACACAGATACGCAGTATTTT; CDR3aa: CASSSTGSRNTDTQYF
d_gene: -; v_gene: TRBV14; abundance: once; j_gene: TRBJ2-1; CDR3nt: TGTGCCAGCAGCCAAGATCAGCAGGTTTCCTACAATGAGCAGTTCTTC; CDR3aa: CASSQDQQVSYNEQFF
d_gene: -; v_gene: TRBV7-8; abundance: few; j_gene: TRBJ2-4; CDR3nt: TGTGCCAGCAGAGCGTCTGACCTAGCCAAAAACATTCAGTACTTC; CDR3aa: CASRASDLAKNIQYF
d_gene: TRBD1; v_gene: TRBV29-1; abundance: -; j_gene: TRBJ1-1; CDR3nt: TGCAGCGTCGGACAGGGGGCTGAAGCTTTCTTT; CDR3aa: CSVGQGAEAFF
d_gene: TRBD1; v_gene: TRBV7-2; abundance: few; j_gene: TRBJ2-7; CDR3nt: TGTGCCAGCAGCGTGGGACAGACCTACGAGCAGTACTTC; CDR3aa: CASSVGQTYEQYF
d_gene: -; v_gene: TRBV4-1; abundance: few; j_gene: TRBJ2-7; CDR3nt: TGCGCCAGCAGGGGCAGCTCCTACGAGCAGTACTTC; CDR3aa: CASRGSSYEQYF
d_gene: -; v_gene: TRBV5-1; abundance: -; j_gene: TRBJ2-7; CDR3nt: TGCGCCAGCAGCTTGGATAGGGGCCGTATCTACGAGCAGTACTTC; CDR3aa: CASSLDRGRIYEQYF
d_gene: TRBD2; v_gene: TRBV29-1; abundance: few; j_gene: TRBJ2-1; CDR3nt: TGCAGCGTTCCACCCGGACTAGCGGACGATGAGCAGTTCTTC; CDR3aa: CSVPPGLADDEQFF
d_gene: TRBD2; v_gene: TRBV11-2; abundance: -; j_gene: TRBJ2-5; CDR3nt: TGTGCCAGCAGCTTCGGGACTAGCGGGAGTTACGAGACCCAGTACTTC; CDR3aa: CASSFGTSGSYETQYF